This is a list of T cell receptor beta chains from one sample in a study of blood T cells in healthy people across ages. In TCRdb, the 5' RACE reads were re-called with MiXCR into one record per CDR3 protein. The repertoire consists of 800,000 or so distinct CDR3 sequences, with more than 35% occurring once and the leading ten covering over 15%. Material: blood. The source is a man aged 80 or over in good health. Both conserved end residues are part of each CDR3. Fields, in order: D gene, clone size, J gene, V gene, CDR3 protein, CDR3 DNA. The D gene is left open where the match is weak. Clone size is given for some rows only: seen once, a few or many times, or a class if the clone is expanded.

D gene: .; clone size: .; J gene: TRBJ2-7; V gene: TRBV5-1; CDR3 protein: CASSPQDWIYEQYF; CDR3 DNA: TGCGCCAGCAGCCCGCAGGACTGGATCTACGAGCAGTACTTC
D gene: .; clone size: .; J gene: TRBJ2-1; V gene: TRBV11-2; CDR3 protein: CASSLEGGITSYEQFF; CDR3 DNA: TGTGCCAGCAGCTTAGAGGGCGGGATCACCTCGTATGAGCAGTTCTTC
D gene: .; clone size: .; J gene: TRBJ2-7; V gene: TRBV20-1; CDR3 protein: CSARDVRVGYEQYF; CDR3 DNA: TGCAGTGCTAGAGATGTGAGGGTCGGCTACGAGCAGTACTTC
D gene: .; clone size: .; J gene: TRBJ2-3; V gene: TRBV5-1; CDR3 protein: CASTQGNTDTQYF; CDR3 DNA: TGCGCCAGCACCCAGGGAAACACAGATACGCAGTATTTT
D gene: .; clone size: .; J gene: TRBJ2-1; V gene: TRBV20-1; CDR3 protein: CSARRRGVYNEQFF; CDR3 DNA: TGCAGTGCTAGACGGAGGGGGGTGTACAATGAGCAGTTCTTC
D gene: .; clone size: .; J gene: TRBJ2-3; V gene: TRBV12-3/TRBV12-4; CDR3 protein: CASSLGVGADAQYF; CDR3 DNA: TGTGCCAGCAGTTTGGGAGTGGGAGCAGATGCGCAGTATTTT
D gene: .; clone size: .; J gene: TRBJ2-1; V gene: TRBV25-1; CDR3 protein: CASSETGFTYNEQFF; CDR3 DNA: TGTGCCAGCAGTGAGACAGGATTTACCTACAATGAGCAGTTCTTC
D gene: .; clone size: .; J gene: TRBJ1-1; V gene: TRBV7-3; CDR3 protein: CASSFSLETEAFF; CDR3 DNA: TGTGCCAGCAGCTTCTCCCTGGAGACTGAAGCTTTCTTT
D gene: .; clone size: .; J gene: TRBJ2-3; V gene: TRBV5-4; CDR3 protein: CASSFDPGADTQYF; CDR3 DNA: TGTGCCAGCAGCTTCGACCCAGGTGCAGATACGCAGTATTTT
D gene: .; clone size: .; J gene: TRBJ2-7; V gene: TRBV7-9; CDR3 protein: CASSSSISGSSYEQYF; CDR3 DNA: TGTGCCAGCAGCTCATCCATAAGCGGATCCTCCTACGAGCAGTACTTC
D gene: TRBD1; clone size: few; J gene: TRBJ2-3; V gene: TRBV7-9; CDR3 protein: CASVGQGRDTQYF; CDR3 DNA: TGTGCCAGCGTGGGACAGGGGCGAGATACGCAGTATTTT
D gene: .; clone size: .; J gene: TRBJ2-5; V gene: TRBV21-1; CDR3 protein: CASSTGLAGVGETQYF; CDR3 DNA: TGTGCCAGCAGCACGGGACTAGCGGGAGTCGGAGAGACCCAGTACTTC
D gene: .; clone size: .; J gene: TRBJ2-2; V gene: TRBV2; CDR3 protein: CASSEAGQTRLFF; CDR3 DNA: TGTGCCAGCAGTGAAGCTGGGCAGACGCGGCTGTTTTTT
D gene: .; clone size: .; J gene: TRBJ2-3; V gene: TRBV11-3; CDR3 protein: CASSLVYYEGQYF; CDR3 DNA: TGTGCCAGCAGCTTAGTTTATTACGAGGGGCAGTATTTT
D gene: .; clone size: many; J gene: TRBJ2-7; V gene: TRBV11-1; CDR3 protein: CASSFFGIDEQYF; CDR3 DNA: TGTGCCAGCAGCTTTTTCGGGATCGACGAGCAGTACTTC
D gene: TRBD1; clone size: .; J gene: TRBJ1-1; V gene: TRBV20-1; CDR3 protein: CSARDNAGGVENTEAFF; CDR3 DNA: TGCAGTGCTAGAGATAATGCAGGGGGCGTTGAGAACACTGAAGCTTTCTTT
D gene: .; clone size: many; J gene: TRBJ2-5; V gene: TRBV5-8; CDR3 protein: CASSPDNFQETQYF; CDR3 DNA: TGTGCCAGCAGCCCAGACAACTTCCAAGAGACCCAGTACTTC
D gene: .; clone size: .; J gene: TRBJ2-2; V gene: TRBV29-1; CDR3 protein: CSVRREGQGNTGELFF; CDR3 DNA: TGCAGCGTCCGACGGGAGGGACAGGGGAACACCGGGGAGCTGTTTTTT
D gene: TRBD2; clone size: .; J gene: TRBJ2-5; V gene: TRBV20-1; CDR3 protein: CSARSPSGMGNEQYF; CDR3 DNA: TGCAGTGCTAGATCCCCTAGCGGGATGGGCAATGAGCAGTACTTC
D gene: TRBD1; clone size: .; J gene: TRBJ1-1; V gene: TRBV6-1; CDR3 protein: CASSEPDRGQNTEAFF; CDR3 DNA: TGTGCCAGCAGTGAACCGGACAGGGGGCAAAACACTGAAGCTTTCTTT
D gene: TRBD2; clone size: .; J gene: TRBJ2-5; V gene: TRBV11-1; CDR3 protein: CASSFGTSETQYF; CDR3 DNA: TGTGCCAGCAGCTTCGGGACTAGCGAGACCCAGTACTTC
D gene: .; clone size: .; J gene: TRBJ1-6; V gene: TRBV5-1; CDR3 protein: CASKEGGIYNSPLHF; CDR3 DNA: TGCGCCAGCAAAGAAGGAGGGATCTATAATTCACCCCTCCACTTT
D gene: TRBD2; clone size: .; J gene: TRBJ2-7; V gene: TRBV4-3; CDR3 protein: CASSRTSGRTLSSYNEQYF; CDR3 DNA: TGCGCCAGCAGCCGGACTAGCGGGAGAACTTTGAGCTCCTACAATGAGCAGTACTTC
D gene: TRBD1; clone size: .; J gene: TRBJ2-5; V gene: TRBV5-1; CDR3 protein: CASSILQGAETQYF; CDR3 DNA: TGCGCCAGCAGCATACTCCAGGGGGCGGAGACCCAGTACTTC
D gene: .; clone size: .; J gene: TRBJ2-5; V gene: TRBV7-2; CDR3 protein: CASSLNGRSQETQYF; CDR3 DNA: TGTGCCAGCAGCTTAAATGGCAGATCCCAAGAGACCCAGTACTTC
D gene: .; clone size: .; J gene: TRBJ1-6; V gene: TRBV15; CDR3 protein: CATSREDRNSPLHF; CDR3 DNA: TGTGCCACCAGCAGAGAGGACAGAAATTCACCCCTCCACTTT
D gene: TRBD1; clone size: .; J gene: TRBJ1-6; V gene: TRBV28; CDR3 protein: CASRTTGTGYNSPLHF; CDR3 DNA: TGTGCCAGCAGAACAACCGGGACAGGATATAATTCACCCCTCCACTTT
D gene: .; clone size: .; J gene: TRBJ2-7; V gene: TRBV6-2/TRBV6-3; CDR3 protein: CASCPGLPSYEQYF; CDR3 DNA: TGTGCCAGCTGTCCAGGACTCCCCTCCTACGAGCAGTACTTC
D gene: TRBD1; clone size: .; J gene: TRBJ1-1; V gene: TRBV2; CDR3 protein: CASSDGQVSTEAFF; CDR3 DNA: TGTGCCAGCAGCGATGGACAGGTGAGCACTGAAGCTTTCTTT
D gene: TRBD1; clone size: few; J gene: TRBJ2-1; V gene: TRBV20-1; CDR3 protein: CSARDSLQGRNEQFF; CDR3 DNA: TGCAGTGCTAGAGACTCCCTACAGGGGCGCAATGAGCAGTTCTTC
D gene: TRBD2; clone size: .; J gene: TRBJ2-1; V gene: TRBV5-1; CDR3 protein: CASSLGGRGKEQFF; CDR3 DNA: TGCGCCAGCAGCTTGGGTGGGAGGGGCAAGGAGCAGTTCTTC
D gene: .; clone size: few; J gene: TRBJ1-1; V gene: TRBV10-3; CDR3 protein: CAISERHGVPEAFF; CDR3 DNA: TGTGCCATCAGTGAGAGACACGGCGTCCCTGAAGCTTTCTTT
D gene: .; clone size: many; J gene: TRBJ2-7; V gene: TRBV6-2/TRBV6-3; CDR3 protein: CASTDWVQGHEQYF; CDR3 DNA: TGTGCCAGCACCGACTGGGTCCAGGGCCACGAGCAGTACTTC
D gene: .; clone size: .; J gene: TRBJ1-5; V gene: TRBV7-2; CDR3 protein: CASSRTTNQPQHF; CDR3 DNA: TGTGCCAGCAGCCGTACCACAAATCAGCCCCAGCATTTT
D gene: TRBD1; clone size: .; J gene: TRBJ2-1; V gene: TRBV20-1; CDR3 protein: CSARPNTGTGDPFF; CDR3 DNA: TGCAGTGCTAGACCAAATACCGGGACAGGGGATCCGTTCTTC
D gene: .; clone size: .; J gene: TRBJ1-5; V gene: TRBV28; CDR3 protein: CASRGGLGGNQPQHF; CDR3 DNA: TGTGCCAGCAGGGGAGGGTTGGGGGGCAATCAGCCCCAGCATTTT
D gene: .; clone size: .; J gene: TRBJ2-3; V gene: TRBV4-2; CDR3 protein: CASSQNPSVAGGTDTQYF; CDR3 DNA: TGTGCCAGCAGCCAGAACCCCTCTGTGGCGGGCGGCACAGATACGCAGTATTTT
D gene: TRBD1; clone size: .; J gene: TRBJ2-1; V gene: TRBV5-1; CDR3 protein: CASSLTGDVNEQFF; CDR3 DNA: TGCGCCAGCAGCTTGACAGGGGATGTGAATGAGCAGTTCTTC
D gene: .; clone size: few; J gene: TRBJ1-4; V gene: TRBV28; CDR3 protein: CASRYGGASNEKLFF; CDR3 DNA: TGTGCCAGCAGGTACGGGGGGGCAAGTAATGAAAAACTGTTTTTT
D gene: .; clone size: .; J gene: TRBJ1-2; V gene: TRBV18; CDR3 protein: CASSPVPGNTNYGYTF; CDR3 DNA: TGTGCCAGCTCACCAGTACCAGGGAATACTAACTATGGCTACACCTTC
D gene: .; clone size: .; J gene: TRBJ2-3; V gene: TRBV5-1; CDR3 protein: CASSLILSGDTQYF; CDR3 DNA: TGCGCCAGCAGCTTAATACTCTCCGGAGATACGCAGTATTTT
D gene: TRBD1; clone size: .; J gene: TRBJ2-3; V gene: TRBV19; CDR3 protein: CASSIGRGRTDTQYF; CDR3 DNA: TGTGCCAGTAGTATAGGAAGGGGGCGAACAGATACGCAGTATTTT
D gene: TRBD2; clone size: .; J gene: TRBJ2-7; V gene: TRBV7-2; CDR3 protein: CASSLSSSGPYEQYF; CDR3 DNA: TGTGCCAGCAGCTTAAGCTCTAGCGGACCCTACGAGCAGTACTTC
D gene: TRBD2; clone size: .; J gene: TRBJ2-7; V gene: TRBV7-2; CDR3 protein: CASSSTSGSPGEQYF; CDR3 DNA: TGTGCCAGCAGCAGTACTAGCGGGTCTCCCGGCGAGCAGTACTTC
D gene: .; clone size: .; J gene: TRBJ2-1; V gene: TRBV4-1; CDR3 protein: CASSPTQLARGGRSSYNEQFF; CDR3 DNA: TGCGCCAGCAGCCCGACCCAACTAGCGAGGGGGGGTCGTAGCTCCTACAATGAGCAGTTCTTC
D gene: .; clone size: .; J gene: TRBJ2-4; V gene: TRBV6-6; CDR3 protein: CASSPRDTLAKNIQYF; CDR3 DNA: TGTGCCAGCAGCCCCCGGGACACCTTAGCCAAAAACATTCAGTACTTC